The 28 T cell receptor beta chains presented below share a single source sample, sequenced in a study of cytomegalovirus exposure and HLA in healthy donors. The PCR ran on 60 Vbeta and 13 Jbeta primers. The data were produced by immunoSEQ multiplex PCR, yet TCRdb's version contains in-frame clones alone and is incomplete. The sample gives nearly 110,000 clones, approximately 85% of which show up once; more than 1.5% is in the top ten. Sequencing was performed on PBMCs. These receptor sequences come from a man in his fifties or sixties in good health and CMV-seronegative.

This clone is a singleton in its sample. This rearrangement joins TRBV7-2 to TRBJ2-5; 7 nucleotides match TRBD2. The CDR3 extends over 16 amino acids. The V and J ends lost 4 bases and 5 bases, in that order; junction bases with no gene match: 13. Germline V gene sequence: CDR1 SGHTA, CDR2 FQGNSA. The CDR3 DNA is TGTGCCAGCAGCTATGACTGGGGGAGGGGCGGGGAGACCCAGTACTTC. It encodes CASSYDWGRGGETQYF. The full variable domain, with the rest looked up from reference TRBV7-2 and TRBJ2-5, is GAGVSQSPSNKVTEKGKDVELRCDPISGHTALYWYRQSLGQGLEFLIYFQGNSAPDKSGLPSDRFSAERTGGSVSTLTIQRTQQEDSAVYLCASSYDWGRGGETQYFGPGTRLLVL.

This clone is a singleton in its sample. The rearrangement joins TRBV13 to TRBJ2-2; 7 positions match TRBD1. In germline, CDR1 is PRHDT, CDR2 FYEKMQ (reference sequence). With 3 bases clipped from V and 6 bases from J, the junction kept 1 base outside the gene matches. CDR3 length: 13 amino acids. The CDR3: CASSFTGAGELFF. As DNA, the CDR3 is TGTGCCAGCAGCTTTACAGGGGCCGGGGAGCTGTTTTTT.

On this clone: The same CDR3 also results from other DNA sequences found in this sample. The DNA of the CDR3 is TGTGCCAGTAGCGCAGGGGGCTACGAGCAGTACTTC. It codes for CASSAGGYEQYF. The gene calls are TRBV19 and TRBJ2-7; 7 bases map to TRBD1. This CDR3 region has 12 residues. Germline V lookup: CDR1 LNHDA, CDR2 SQIVND (reference sequence). J lost 3 bases, V lost 6 bases, and 2 bases had no gene match. The complete variable domain, with remaining parts taken from reference TRBV19 and TRBJ2-7, reads DGGITQSPKYLFRKEGQNVTLSCEQNLNHDAMYWYRQDPGQGLRLIYYSQIVNDFQKGDIAEGYSVSREKKESFPLTVTSAQKNPTAFYLCASSAGGYEQYFGPGTRLTVT.

The chain carries TRBV7-2 and TRBJ2-1, with TRBD2 matching over 9 bases. This CDR3 contains 15 residues. The V and J ends lost 0 bases and 8 bases, in that order; junction bases with no gene match: 5. CDR1 SGHTA and CDR2 FQGNSA come from the germline V gene. As DNA, the CDR3 is TGTGCCAGCAGCTTAGCGCTAGCGGGGTCCCATGAGCAGTTCTTC. It specifies CASSLALAGSHEQFF.

This clone was counted a few times. The chain combines TRBV10-2 with TRBJ2-2; D is unclear. The germline gives CDR1 WSHSY, CDR2 SAAADI. CDR3 length: 14 amino acids. The V end lost 6 bases, the J end lost 5 bases, and 13 bases lay between the germline ends. This CDR3 is CASRTLDLTGELFF. CDR3 nucleotides: TGCGCCAGCAGGACCCTAGATTTAACCGGGGAGCTGTTTTTT.

The chain recombines TRBV27 with TRBJ2-2; possibly TRBD1 for D (6 bases). This CDR3 comprises 14 residues. Trimming shortened V by 5 bases and J by 8 bases, and 15 bases separated the two germline ends. The germline V gene encodes CDR1 MNHEY and CDR2 SMNVEV (reference sequence). The CDR3 loop is CASSLNRVTGELFF. The CDR3, as DNA: TGTGCCAGCAGTCTTAACAGGGTGACGGGGGAGCTGTTTTTT.

The chain recombines TRBV7-2 with TRBJ2-5, with 8 bases that match TRBD1. V dropped 5 bases and J dropped 5; count of bases not matched to a gene: 7. There are 14 residues in the CDR3. CDR1 is SGHTA and CDR2 is FQGNSA in the germline V gene. This CDR3 is CASSPDRGRETQYF. CDR3 nucleotides: TGTGCCAGCAGCCCCGACAGGGGCAGGGAGACCCAGTACTTC.

The genes are TRBV5-1 and TRBJ1-1, with D uncertain. The CDR3 runs to 12 residues. Deletions cut 7 bases from V and 3 bases from J, with 10 bases between. Looked up from germline, CDR1 is SGHRS and CDR2 is YFSETQ. The chain's CDR3 is CASGVGDTEAFF. In DNA form, the CDR3 reads TGCGCCAGCGGAGTGGGAGACACTGAAGCTTTCTTT.

This rearrangement joins TRBV5-4 to TRBJ2-5; TRBD2 aligns across 13 bases. The CDR3 runs 16 residues. V shed 4 bases and J 2 bases; nucleotides not matched to a gene: 5. CDR1 is SGHNT and CDR2 is YYREEE in the germline V gene (reference sequence). The DNA for the CDR3 is TGTGCCAGCAGCCCCGGGACTAGCGGGGTGCAAGAGACCCAGTACTTC. Its translation is CASSPGTSGVQETQYF.

The chain is built from TRBV4-3 and TRBJ1-4; TRBD1 agrees at 8 bases. Germline V gene data show CDR1 as LGHNA and CDR2 as YSLEER. The CDR3 length is 15 residues. Losses at the gene ends were 1 base for V and 7 bases for J; bases not matched to a gene: 5. Here the CDR3 DNA reads TGCGCCAGCAGCCAAGGGACAGGGCTGGGTGAAAAACTGTTTTTT. Its protein is CASSQGTGLGEKLFF.

The chain recombines TRBV10-1 with TRBJ2-3; 7 nucleotides align to TRBD2. Germline CDR1 WNHNN, CDR2 SYGVQD (reference sequence). J gave up 1 base and V 3 bases, and 7 bases lay outside the gene matches. The CDR3 consists of 16 residues. This chain's CDR3 is CASSEGAGRGTDTQYF. In DNA form, the CDR3 reads TGCGCCAGCAGTGAAGGAGCGGGGAGGGGCACAGATACGCAGTATTTT.

J is TRBJ1-5 and V is TRBV2, with D hard to call. Trimming left V 6 bases short and J 9 bases short, with 18 bases between. There are 14 residues in the CDR3. The germline gives CDR1 SNHLY, CDR2 FYNNEI. The CDR3 sequence is CASRINSAAGPQHF. Written as DNA, the CDR3 is TGTGCCAGCAGGATAAACAGTGCCGCGGGGCCCCAGCATTTT.

V gene TRBV5-1 combines with J gene TRBJ1-2, with 7 bases matching TRBD1. The CDR3 is 17 residues long. CDR1 is SGHRS and CDR2 is YFSETQ in the germline V gene. J was trimmed by 4 bases and V by 0 bases; bases with no gene match: 12. The CDR3 DNA sequence: TGCGCCAGCAGCTTGGAAATAGCAGGGGGGACGCTCTATGGCTACACCTTC. Its protein is CASSLEIAGGTLYGYTF.

This rearrangement joins TRBV10-3 to TRBJ1-2; D not certain. The CDR3 has 13 amino acids. The V end was cut by 5 bases, the J end by 4 bases, with 11 bases between. Germline-derived CDR1 and CDR2 are ENHRY and SYGVKD. The CDR3 region is CAISFDTFYGYTF. CDR3 coding DNA: TGTGCCATCAGTTTCGACACTTTCTATGGCTACACCTTC.

This chain uses TRBV18 with TRBJ2-3; D unclear. The germline V and J ends were trimmed by 5 bases and 0 bases, with 9 bases remaining between them. The CDR3 runs to 14 residues. The germline CDR1 and CDR2 sequences are KGHSH and LQKENI. CDR3 in amino acids: CASSSSASTDTQYF. The CDR3 bases are TGTGCCAGCTCATCGAGCGCTAGCACAGATACGCAGTATTTT.

V gene TRBV19 combines with J gene TRBJ1-6; 7 bases map to TRBD1. The CDR3 has 13 amino acids. Germline CDR1 LNHDA, CDR2 SQIVND (reference sequence). Unmatched junction bases numbered 4, after V lost 6 bases and J lost 8 bases. The CDR3 coding sequence is TGTGCCAGTAGCAGACAGGGAGATTCACCCCTCCACTTT. Encoded protein: CASSRQGDSPLHF.

In DNA form, the CDR3 reads TGTGCTAGTGGTTTCGACGGCGGGGGGGCCTCGGGAGAGACCCAGTACTTC. It yields the protein CASGFDGGGASGETQYF. J is TRBJ2-5 and V is TRBV12-5, with TRBD2 matching 9 bases. In germline, CDR1 is LGHNT, CDR2 FRNRAP. V lost 3 bases and J lost 4; bases outside the gene matches: 12. The CDR3 extends over 17 amino acids.

The rearrangement links TRBV5-5 to TRBJ1-4; D is unresolved. The CDR3 contains 14 residues. Germline-derived CDR1 and CDR2 are SGHKS and YYEKEE (reference sequence). The V end lost 0 bases, the J end lost 7 bases, and 10 bases lay between the germline ends. The CDR3 nucleotides read TGTGCCAGCAGCTTGGAAGCCACCTTTGAAAAACTGTTTTTT. Translated, it gives CASSLEATFEKLFF.

J is TRBJ2-5 and V is TRBV6-1; TRBD2 aligns across 8 bases. The CDR3 is made up of 15 amino acids. The trim removed 1 base at V and 4 bases at J, leaving 5 bases unmatched. The germline gives CDR1 MNHNS, CDR2 SASEGT. This CDR3 is CASSEGGSGGETQYF. CDR3 nucleotide sequence: TGTGCCAGCAGTGAAGGGGGCAGCGGGGGAGAGACCCAGTACTTC.

The genes are TRBV5-1 and TRBJ1-4; possible D gene TRBD1, 5 bases. The CDR3 is made up of 16 amino acids. The ends were cut back, 1 base at V and 8 bases at J, with 18 bases in the middle. CDR1 and CDR2 (germline): SGHRS, YFSETQ. CDR3 in amino acids: CASSLQGDYGLEKLFF. CDR3 DNA: TGCGCCAGCAGCTTGCAAGGGGACTACGGCCTGGAAAAACTGTTTTTT.

The chain uses TRBV7-2 and TRBJ2-3, with D unclear. CDR1 SGHTA and CDR2 FQGNSA come from the germline V gene. Trimming took off 1 base at V and 4 bases at J, with 9 bases between the two ends. The CDR3 loop spans 14 amino acids. CDR3: CASSLDSAADTQYF. Written as DNA, the CDR3 is TGTGCCAGCAGCTTAGACTCGGCGGCAGATACGCAGTATTTT.

The rearrangement links TRBV18 to TRBJ2-3; TRBD2 aligns across 7 bases. V gave up 1 base and J gave up 1 base; unmatched junction bases: 5. Germline V CDR1 and CDR2: KGHSH, LQKENI. The CDR3 extends over 16 amino acids. The chain's CDR3 is CASSPRGLAGTDTQYF. In DNA form, the CDR3 reads TGTGCCAGCTCACCACGGGGTCTAGCGGGCACAGATACGCAGTATTTT. Full variable domain (outside the CDR3, taken from reference TRBV18 and TRBJ2-3): NAGVMQNPRHLVRRRGQEARLRCSPMKGHSHVYWYRQLPEEGLKFMVYLQKENIIDESGMPKERFSAEFPKEGPSILRIQQVVRGDSAAYFCASSPRGLAGTDTQYFGPGTRLTVL.

This clone was seen a handful of times. The chain employs TRBV5-1 and TRBJ2-3; 11 nucleotides line up with TRBD2. The junction had 19 bases not matched to a gene; V was cut back by 8 bases and J by 11 bases. CDR1 SGHRS and CDR2 YFSETQ come from the germline V gene. There are 16 residues in the CDR3. As DNA, the CDR3 is TGCGCCAGTCGTTATAGCGGGGGGGCAGCCGATGGGGGGCAGTATTTT. Its protein is CASRYSGGAADGGQYF.

V and J are TRBV7-2 and TRBJ2-1; D not resolved. Trimming cost V 5 bases and J 4 bases, with 12 bases left between them. CDR1 is SGHTA, CDR2 FQGNSA, per germline. The CDR3 contains 14 residues. CDR3 protein: CASSRGTPYNEQFF. The CDR3 DNA is TGTGCCAGCAGCCGCGGAACCCCTTACAATGAGCAGTTCTTC.

The rearrangement uses TRBV4-2 and TRBJ1-2, with D unresolved. The CDR3 is 13 amino acids. V lost 1 base and J lost 4, with 7 bases in between. Germline assignment: CDR1 LGHNA and CDR2 YNFKEQ. CDR3 sequence reads: CASSQGDSYGYTF. The CDR3 DNA is TGTGCCAGCAGCCAAGGAGATAGCTATGGCTACACCTTC.

J is TRBJ1-1 and V is TRBV7-8; the match to TRBD1 covers 9 bases. The CDR3 covers 14 residues. V gave up 3 bases and J gave up 3 bases; unmatched junction bases: 2. The germline gives CDR1 SGHVS, CDR2 FQNEAQ. The CDR3 loop is CASSLRTGDTEAFF. DNA for the CDR3: TGTGCCAGCAGCTTGAGGACAGGGGACACTGAAGCTTTCTTT.

V usage is TRBV4-1 and J usage is TRBJ1-5; D is unresolved. Germline lookup yields CDR1 MGHRA and CDR2 YSYEKL. Trimming removed 2 bases at V and 7 bases at J, with 15 bases between. This CDR3 spans 15 amino acids. CDR3 nucleotides: TGCGCCAGCAGCCAAAGTAAGGTAACGGGGCAGCCCCAGCATTTT. It is translated as CASSQSKVTGQPQHF.

On this clone: The sample has other DNA sequences that encode this CDR3 too. V is TRBV19 and J is TRBJ1-6; the D gene is possibly TRBD1 (6 bases). Germline CDR1 and CDR2: LNHDA and SQIVND (reference sequence). V lost 5 bases, J lost 7 bases, and 12 bases lay in between. This CDR3 comprises 14 residues. CDR3 loop: CASSATQGNSPLHF. The CDR3 DNA reads TGTGCCAGTAGTGCAACGCAGGGGAATTCACCCCTCCACTTT.